This T cell receptor beta chain was profiled in a study of cytomegalovirus exposure and HLA in healthy donors. Study context: T cells numbering around 180 million yielded some 100 million unique TCR beta sequences in an earlier analysis.

A remark on this clone: Its target is not known.

Study observations and caveats: In vitro work confirmed that three CMV-associated chains recognize CMV antigens. The study recorded 150 to 200 TCR beta chains that were cytomegalovirus-associated.

PCR used 60 Vbeta primers and 13 Jbeta primers. Assay: immunoSEQ multiplex PCR; the TCRdb copy retains only in-frame clones and omits some. This table has about 160,000 clones, around 60% appearing once. Between the trimmed V and J ends, which lost 6 bases and 1 base, there was a span of 11 bases. This CDR3 has 14 amino acids. Sequencing was performed on PBMCs. The TCR was taken from an older woman in good health and CMV-seropositive. This rearrangement joins TRBV23-1 to TRBJ2-3; D might be TRBD2 (7 bases). TRBV23-1 is filed as an ORF, its function uncertain. CDR3 DNA: TGCGCCAGCAGAGGCGGGGGCGGCACAGATACGCAGTATTTT. Translation gives CASRGGGGTDTQYF.